This T cell receptor beta chain was captured in a study of OX40 agonist ivuxolimab in advanced cancers. Regarding the complete study: Ivuxolimab was a fully human IgG2 agonistic monoclonal antibody targeting the costimulatory receptor OX40 (CD134). Of the approximately 50 patients in dose escalation, 19 had hepatocellular carcinoma, roughly 15 had melanoma, 9 had renal cell carcinoma and 9 had head and neck cancer. Peripheral TCRbeta sequencing aimed to test whether ivuxolimab altered TCR sequence diversity and caused clonal T-cell expansion. The dose-escalation cohort was 82.7% male with a mean age of approximately 60 years, ranging from roughly 20 to 80. The paper reports the monotherapy dose-escalation portion (N = 52 patients) of the phase I ivuxolimab trial. Partial responses occurred in three dose-escalation patients, of whom one had hepatocellular carcinoma and two had cutaneous melanoma. Prior anti-PD-1, anti-PD-L1 or anti-CTLA-4 therapy was permitted, and checkpoint inhibitors had been received by around 40% of dose-escalation patients. Intravenous ivuxolimab was administered to patients every 2 weeks at six dose levels: 0.01, 0.1, 0.3, 1.5, 3 and 10 mg/kg. The investigation overall reported the following: The antigen specificity of the clonally expanded peripheral T cells was not determined. Low levels of normalized T-cell clonal expansion were also seen in some patients who did not respond. On average, CD8+ T cells showed more expanded clones than CD4+ T cells after ivuxolimab. In partial responders in the 0.1-3.0 mg/kg groups, normalized peripheral clonal expansion was found to be among the lowest, especially among CD8+ T cells. At doses of 0.1 to 3.0 mg/kg, clonal expansion of both CD4+ and CD8+ blood T cells was observed from baseline to week 6.

Genomic DNA was extracted from sorted cells for sequencing of the TCRbeta CDR3 region. The immunoSEQ Assay was used to sequence the TCRbeta CDR3 regions. Not all clones reach the TCRdb copy of this immuneACCESS table, which keeps in-frame sequences only. Checked studies attribute under half of the gap to unresolved V genes and leave the rest unexplained. The sample table shows some 80,000 clones, and approximately 89% are seen once. Around 0.4% of the sample is taken by the ten largest. CDR1 and CDR2 are read off the germline V gene as SGHNT and YENEEA. From cysteine to phenylalanine, the CDR3 is 15 amino acids long. CDR3 DNA is the only sequence kept; it has 45 bases, read in frame from the first base. V is reduced by 5 bases and J by 0 bases, leaving a spacing of 11 bases between them. The trial excluded patients who had a history of autoimmune disease or who were on systemic immunosuppression. In every dose cohort, peripheral blood was drawn for TCR sequencing at baseline, cycle 4 day 1, and cycle 7 day 1. The samples were drawn from a first-in-human, open-label, multicenter phase I dose-escalation trial of ivuxolimab. Adults with locally advanced or metastatic melanoma, renal cell carcinoma, hepatocellular carcinoma or head and neck squamous cell carcinoma were enrolled in the trial. Before TCR sequencing, CD4+ T cells and CD8+ T cells from peripheral blood were sorted into separate populations.

Worth noting for this clone: No antigen is known for it. Base qualities are not at hand, and no much larger clone is one base apart.

This material consisted of CD4+ or CD8+ T cells sorted from blood, taken in a trial of the OX40 agonist ivuxolimab. The origin of this receptor is an adult with an advanced solid tumor such as melanoma, head and neck, liver or kidney cancer. The chain links TRBV11-3 with TRBJ2-1, with TRBD2 as a weak D call on 7 bases. The CDR3 protein: CASSLGGASYNEQFF. Here is the DNA: TGTGCCAGCAGCCTAGGGGGGGCCTCCTACAATGAGCAGTTCTTC.